The 17 T cell receptor beta chains reported below all come from one sample, sequenced in a study of CD8+ T cells in alopecia areata. The treatment was: oral pan-JAK inhibitor, 5-10 mg twice daily. cDNA prepared by RNA extraction and subsequent reverse transcription served as the template for sequencing. Measured with immunoSEQ multiplex PCR; TCRdb has only the in-frame clones, and not every one. The sample has 85,000 to 110,000 clones, over 75% seen once; the top ten hold 11%. Sequenced material: CD8+ T cells sorted from blood, taken at roughly week 30, from a patient treated with tofacitinib. The receptors were sampled from a human donor with alopecia areata.

Points on this clone: At the DNA level, this CDR3 is encoded by other sequences in the same sample as well. This chain links TRBV9 with TRBJ1-5; D unresolved. Germline V gene lookup returns CDR1 SGDLS and CDR2 YYNGEE. The CDR3 is 13 amino acids. V dropped 0 bases and J dropped 3 bases, with 4 bases sitting between them. CDR3 coding DNA: TGTGCCAGCAGCGTAGGGCCCAATCAGCCCCAGCATTTT. This encodes CASSVGPNQPQHF.

The genes are TRBV27 and TRBJ2-1, with D unresolved. Germline-derived CDR1 and CDR2 are MNHEY and SMNVEV (reference sequence). With 7 bases removed from V and 5 bases from J, the gap between germline ends came to 12 bases. CDR3 size: 13 residues. The CDR3 nucleotides read TGTGCCAGCACCAATAGTCCCCACAATGAGCAGTTCTTC. Protein product: CASTNSPHNEQFF.

The chain recombines TRBV29-1 with TRBJ2-2; weak D call: TRBD1 (6 bases). The V and J ends lost 7 bases and 5 bases respectively, with 14 bases between them. Germline V gene data show CDR1 as SQVTM and CDR2 as ANQGSEA. The CDR3 has 13 amino acids. The CDR3 sequence is CSAPGVITGELFF. The DNA of the CDR3 is TGCAGCGCCCCAGGGGTCATTACCGGGGAGCTGTTTTTT.

J is TRBJ1-2 and V is TRBV30; TRBD1 might be the D (5 bases). CDR1 and CDR2 from the germline V gene are GTSNPN and SVGIG (reference sequence). Trimming pared 0 bases from V and 4 bases from J, leaving 9 bases between. The CDR3 contains 13 residues. The CDR3 spells CAWSVGTGYGYTF. As DNA, the CDR3 is TGTGCCTGGAGTGTGGGGACGGGCTATGGCTACACCTTC.

The rearrangement joins TRBV6-1 to TRBJ2-7; 8 bases are shared with TRBD2. CDR3 length: 15 amino acids. J gave up 2 bases and V 1 base, and 4 bases lay outside the gene matches. From germline, CDR1 is MNHNS and CDR2 SASEGT. The CDR3 spells CASSEGPGGPYEQYF. CDR3 bases: TGTGCCAGCAGTGAAGGCCCGGGGGGGCCCTACGAGCAGTACTTC.

The chain links TRBV9 to TRBJ2-2, with 8 bases matching TRBD2. With 2 bases clipped from V and 3 bases from J, the junction kept 15 bases outside the gene matches. This CDR3 spans 19 amino acids. In germline, CDR1 is SGDLS, CDR2 YYNGEE. CDR3 sequence: CASSVVAGYGSTYTGELFF. The DNA for the CDR3 is TGTGCCAGCAGCGTTGTAGCGGGATACGGGTCGACATACACCGGGGAGCTGTTTTTT.

The rearrangement joins TRBV29-1 to TRBJ2-7, with TRBD1 matching over 8 bases. V lost 5 bases and J lost 9; bases outside the gene matches: 9. The CDR3 totals 12 residues. Germline V gives CDR1 SQVTM, CDR2 ANQGSEA. This chain's CDR3 is CSVKGTGPWQYF. The CDR3 DNA is TGCAGCGTTAAAGGGACAGGACCGTGGCAGTACTTC.

The J gene is TRBJ2-7, the V gene TRBV4-1; no firm D call. The V end was cut by 0 bases, the J end by 0 bases, with 15 bases between. Per the germline V gene, CDR1 is MGHRA and CDR2 is YSYEKL. The CDR3 spans 17 residues. The CDR3 reads CASSQDHGELSSYEQYF. The CDR3 nucleotides read TGCGCCAGCAGCCAAGATCACGGAGAGCTTAGCTCCTACGAGCAGTACTTC.

This rearrangement joins TRBV6-6 to TRBJ2-3; 12 bases match TRBD2. The CDR3 consists of 15 residues. The germline V gene has CDR1 MNHNY and CDR2 SVGAGI (reference sequence). V lost 7 bases, J lost 0 bases, and 2 bases stayed unmatched. CDR3 protein: CASIGLAGSTDTQYF. The CDR3 region has the DNA TGTGCCAGCATCGGACTAGCGGGGAGCACAGATACGCAGTATTTT.

The rearrangement links TRBV29-1 to TRBJ2-3, with D perhaps matching TRBD2 (5 bases). CDR1 is SQVTM, CDR2 ANQGSEA, per germline. This CDR3 spans 15 amino acids. The V end lost 4 bases, the J end lost 3 bases, and 17 bases lay between the germline ends. CDR3 amino acids: CSVVGAGRSTDTQYF. CDR3 coding DNA: TGCAGCGTTGTAGGTGCGGGCCGATCTACAGATACGCAGTATTTT.

This clone was counted once. The chain couples TRBV6-5 to TRBJ2-7; D remains unclear. The germline V and J ends were trimmed by 5 bases and 0 bases, with 11 bases remaining between them. CDR3 length: 14 amino acids. Germline V lookup: CDR1 MNHEY, CDR2 SVGAGI. The CDR3 nucleotides are TGTGCCAGCAGTGGCGGAGCAATCTCCTACGAGCAGTACTTC. Translating it yields CASSGGAISYEQYF.

The V and J genes are TRBV27 and TRBJ2-3; 12 bases map to TRBD1. Germline V gene sequence: CDR1 MNHEY, CDR2 SMNVEV (reference sequence). J was trimmed by 0 bases and V by 3 bases; bases with no gene match: 1. This CDR3 comprises 16 residues. CDR3 coding DNA: TGTGCCAGCAGTTTTGGGACAGGGGGCAGCACAGATACGCAGTATTTT. This translates into CASSFGTGGSTDTQYF.

This clone has a single count. V gene TRBV7-2 combines with J gene TRBJ2-3; D is possibly TRBD1 (6 bases). The CDR3 runs to 15 residues. Germline lookup yields CDR1 SGHTA and CDR2 FQGNSA. V lost 5 bases, J lost 5 bases, and 17 bases lay in between. CDR3 sequence: CASSLGTNIGDTQYF. In DNA, the CDR3 is TGTGCCAGCAGCCTAGGGACAAACATTGGAGATACGCAGTATTTT.

This clone was seen only a few times. The chain has TRBV30 and TRBJ2-7; D is ambiguous. The V and J ends lost 4 bases and 0 bases respectively, with 4 bases between them. The CDR3 totals 11 residues. In germline, CDR1 is GTSNPN, CDR2 SVGIG (reference sequence). The DNA of the CDR3 is TGTGCCTGGACGAGCTCCTACGAGCAGTACTTC. It is translated as CAWTSSYEQYF.

The rearrangement links TRBV2 to TRBJ2-4; 7 positions agree with TRBD1. The CDR3 length is 15 residues. With 7 bases clipped from V and 4 bases from J, the junction kept 10 bases outside the gene matches. CDR1 is SNHLY and CDR2 is FYNNEI in the germline V gene. The CDR3 sequence: CASKKGQSSKNIQYF. CDR3 coding DNA: TGTGCCAGCAAGAAGGGACAGTCTAGTAAAAACATTCAGTACTTC.

The chain combines TRBV7-8 with TRBJ2-7; TRBD2 matches 8 bases. CDR3 length equals 15 residues. V lost 1 base to trimming and J lost 7 bases; unmatched junction nucleotides: 9. Germline loops: CDR1 SGHVS, CDR2 FQNEAQ. The CDR3 nucleotides read TGTGCCAGCAGCTTAGAAGCCGGGACTAGTGAGGAGCAGTACTTC. This sequence encodes CASSLEAGTSEEQYF.

The V gene is TRBV27, the J gene TRBJ2-7, with 7 bases matching TRBD1. Germline lookup yields CDR1 MNHEY and CDR2 SMNVEV (reference sequence). After removal of 0 bases from V and 1 base from J, the junction contained 3 bases not matched to a gene. The CDR3 has 15 residues. In nucleotides, the CDR3 is TGTGCCAGCAGTTTATCCGGGACAGCTTCCTACGAGCAGTACTTC. As protein: CASSLSGTASYEQYF.